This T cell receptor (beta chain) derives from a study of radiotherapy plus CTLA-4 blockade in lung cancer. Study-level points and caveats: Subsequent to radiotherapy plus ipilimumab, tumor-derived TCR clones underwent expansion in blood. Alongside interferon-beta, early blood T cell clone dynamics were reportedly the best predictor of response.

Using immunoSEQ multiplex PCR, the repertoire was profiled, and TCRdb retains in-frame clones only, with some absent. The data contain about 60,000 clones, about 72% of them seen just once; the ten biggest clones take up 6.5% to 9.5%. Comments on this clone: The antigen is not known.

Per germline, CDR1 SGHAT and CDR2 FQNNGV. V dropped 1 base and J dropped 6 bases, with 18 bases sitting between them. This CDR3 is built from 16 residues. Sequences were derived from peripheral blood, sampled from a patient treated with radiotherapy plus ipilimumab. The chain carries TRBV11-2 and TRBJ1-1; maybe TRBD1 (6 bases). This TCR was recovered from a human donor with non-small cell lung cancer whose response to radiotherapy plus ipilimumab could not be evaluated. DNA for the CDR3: TGTGCCAGCAGCTTAGGCTCTGGGGGCCTATGGGCTGAAGCTTTCTTT. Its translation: CASSLGSGGLWAEAFF.